This TCR beta chain was identified during a study of shared clonotypes between healthy human individuals. Study-wide context: Samples came from a couple of female and a few male donors aged 18 to 49. Every donor yielded three CD4 naive, three CD4 memory, two CD8 naive and one CD8 memory plate.

Within Nashville, Tennessee resided all donors, each a Caucasian adult. The authors divided CD4+ cells into CD45RA+ naive and CD45RA-negative memory subsets. Germline V gene data show CDR1 as SGHRS and CDR2 as YFSETQ. Trimming removed 0 bases from V and 2 bases from J, with 12 bases in between. CDR3 length: 16 residues. Assay used: immunoSEQ multiplex PCR; TCRdb lists only in-frame clones, some missing. This table holds over a million clones, approximately 96% found once. Sequenced: naive CD4+ T cells sorted from blood. Subset given: CD45RA+ positively selected. This sequence originates from a man under 40 in good health. This sequence joins TRBV5-1 and TRBJ2-1; possible D gene TRBD2, 6 bases. DNA of the CDR3: TGCGCCAGCAGCTTGGTGGGGGGTAGCCCCTACAATGAGCAGTTCTTC. This gives the protein CASSLVGGSPYNEQFF.